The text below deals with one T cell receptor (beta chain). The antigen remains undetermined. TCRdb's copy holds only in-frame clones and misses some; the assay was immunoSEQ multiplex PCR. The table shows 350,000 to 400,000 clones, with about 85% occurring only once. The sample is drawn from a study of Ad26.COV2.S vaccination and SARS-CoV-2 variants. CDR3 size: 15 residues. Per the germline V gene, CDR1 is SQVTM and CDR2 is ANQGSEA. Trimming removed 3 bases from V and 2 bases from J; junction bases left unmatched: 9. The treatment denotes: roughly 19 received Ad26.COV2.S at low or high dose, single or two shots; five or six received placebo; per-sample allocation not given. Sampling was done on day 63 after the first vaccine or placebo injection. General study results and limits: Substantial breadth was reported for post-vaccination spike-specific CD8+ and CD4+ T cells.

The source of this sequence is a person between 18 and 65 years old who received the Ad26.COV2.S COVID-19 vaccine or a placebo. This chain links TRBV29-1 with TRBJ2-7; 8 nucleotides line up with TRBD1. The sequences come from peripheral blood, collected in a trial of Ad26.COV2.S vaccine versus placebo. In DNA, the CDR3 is TGCAGCGTTGAGTTACCGGACAGGGATCCCTACGAGCAGTACTTC. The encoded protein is CSVELPDRDPYEQYF.